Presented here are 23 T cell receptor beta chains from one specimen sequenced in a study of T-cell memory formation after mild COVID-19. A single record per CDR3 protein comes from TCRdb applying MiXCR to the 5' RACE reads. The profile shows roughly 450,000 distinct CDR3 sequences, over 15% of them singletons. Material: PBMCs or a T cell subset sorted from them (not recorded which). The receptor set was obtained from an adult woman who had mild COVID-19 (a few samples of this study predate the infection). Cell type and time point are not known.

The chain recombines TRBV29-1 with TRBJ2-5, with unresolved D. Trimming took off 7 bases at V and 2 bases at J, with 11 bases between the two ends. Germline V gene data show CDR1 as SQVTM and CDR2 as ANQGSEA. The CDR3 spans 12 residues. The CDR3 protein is CSAQDWQETQYF. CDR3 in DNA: TGCAGCGCCCAAGACTGGCAAGAGACCCAGTACTTC.

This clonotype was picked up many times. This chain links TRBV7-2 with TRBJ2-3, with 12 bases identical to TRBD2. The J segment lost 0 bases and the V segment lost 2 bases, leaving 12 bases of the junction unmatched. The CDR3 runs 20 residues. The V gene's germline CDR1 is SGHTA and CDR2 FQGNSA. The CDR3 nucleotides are TGTGCCAGCAGCTTAAGGGCTAGCGGGAGGGCCTACCCTAGCACAGATACGCAGTATTTT. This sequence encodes CASSLRASGRAYPSTDTQYF.

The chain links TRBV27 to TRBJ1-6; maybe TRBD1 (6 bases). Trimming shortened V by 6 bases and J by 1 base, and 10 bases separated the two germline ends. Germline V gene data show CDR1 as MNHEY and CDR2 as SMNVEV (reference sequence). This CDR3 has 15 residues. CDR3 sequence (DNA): TGTGCCAGCAGCTCAGGGGCGTCCTATAATTCACCCCTCCACTTT. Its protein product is CASSSGASYNSPLHF.

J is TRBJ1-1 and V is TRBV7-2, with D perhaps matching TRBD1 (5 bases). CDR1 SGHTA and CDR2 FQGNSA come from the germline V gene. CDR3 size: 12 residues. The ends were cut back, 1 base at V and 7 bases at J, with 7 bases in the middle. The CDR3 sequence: CASSLDQGEAFF. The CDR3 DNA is TGTGCCAGCAGCTTAGACCAGGGTGAAGCTTTCTTT.

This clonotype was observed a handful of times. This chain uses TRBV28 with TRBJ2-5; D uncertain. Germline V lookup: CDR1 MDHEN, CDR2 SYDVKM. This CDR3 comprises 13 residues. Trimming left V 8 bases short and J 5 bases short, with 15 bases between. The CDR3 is CASRTDFRETQYF. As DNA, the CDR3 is TGTGCCAGCCGGACGGATTTTCGGGAGACCCAGTACTTC.

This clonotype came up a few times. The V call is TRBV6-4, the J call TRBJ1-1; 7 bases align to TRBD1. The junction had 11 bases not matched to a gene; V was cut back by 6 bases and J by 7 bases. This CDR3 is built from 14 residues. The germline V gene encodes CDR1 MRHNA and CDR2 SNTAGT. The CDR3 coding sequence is TGTGCCAGCAGGCCCACAGGGGAGTGGGGTGAAGCTTTCTTT. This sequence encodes CASRPTGEWGEAFF.

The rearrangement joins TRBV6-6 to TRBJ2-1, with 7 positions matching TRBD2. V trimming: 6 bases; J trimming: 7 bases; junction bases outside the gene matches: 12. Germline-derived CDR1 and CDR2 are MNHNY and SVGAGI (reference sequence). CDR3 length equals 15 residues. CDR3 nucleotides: TGTGCCAGCAGCTTCCCTGGGAGGGCCGGTAATGAGCAGTTCTTC. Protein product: CASSFPGRAGNEQFF.

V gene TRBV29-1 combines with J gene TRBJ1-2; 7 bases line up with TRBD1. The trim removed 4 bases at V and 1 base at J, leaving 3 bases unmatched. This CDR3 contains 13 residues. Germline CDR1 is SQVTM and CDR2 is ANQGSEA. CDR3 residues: CSVVAGGNYGYTF. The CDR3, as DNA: TGCAGCGTTGTGGCAGGGGGTAACTATGGCTACACCTTC.

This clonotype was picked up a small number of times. As DNA, the CDR3 is TGTGCCACCAGCGACCCCCTCGGGAGTCCCGGGGGAAACTACAATGAGCAGTTCTTC. Its translation is CATSDPLGSPGGNYNEQFF. This chain uses TRBV24-1 with TRBJ2-1, with D possibly matching TRBD2 (6 bases). This CDR3 is 19 amino acids long. Germline CDR1 and CDR2: KGHDR and SFDVKD. V was trimmed by 7 bases and J by 3 bases, leaving 27 bases between them.

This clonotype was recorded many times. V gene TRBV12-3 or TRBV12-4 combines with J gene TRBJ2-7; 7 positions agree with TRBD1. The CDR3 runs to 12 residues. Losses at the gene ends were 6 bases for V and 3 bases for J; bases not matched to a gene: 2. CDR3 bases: TGTGCCAGCAGCCAGGGGGACTACGAGCAGTACTTC. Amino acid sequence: CASSQGDYEQYF.

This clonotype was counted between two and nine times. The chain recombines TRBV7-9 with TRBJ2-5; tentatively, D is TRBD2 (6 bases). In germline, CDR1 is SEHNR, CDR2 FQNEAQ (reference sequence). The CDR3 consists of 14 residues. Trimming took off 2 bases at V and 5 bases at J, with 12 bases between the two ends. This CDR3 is CASSLLASAETQYF. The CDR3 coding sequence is TGTGCCAGCAGCTTATTGGCTAGCGCGGAGACCCAGTACTTC.

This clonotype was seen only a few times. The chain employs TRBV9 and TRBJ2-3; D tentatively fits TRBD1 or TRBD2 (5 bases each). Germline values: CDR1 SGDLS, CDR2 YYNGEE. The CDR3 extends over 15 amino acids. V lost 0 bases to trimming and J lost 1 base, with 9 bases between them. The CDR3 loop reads CASSVDGARTDTQYF. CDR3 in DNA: TGTGCCAGCAGCGTAGACGGGGCTCGCACAGATACGCAGTATTTT.

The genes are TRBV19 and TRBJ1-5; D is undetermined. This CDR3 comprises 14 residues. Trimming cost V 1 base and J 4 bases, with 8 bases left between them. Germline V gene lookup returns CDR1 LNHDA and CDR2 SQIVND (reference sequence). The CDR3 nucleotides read TGTGCCAGTAGTATAGGAGGCTTTAATCAGCCCCAGCATTTT. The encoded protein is CASSIGGFNQPQHF. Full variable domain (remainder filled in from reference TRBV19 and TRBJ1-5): DGGITQSPKYLFRKEGQNVTLSCEQNLNHDAMYWYRQDPGQGLRLIYYSQIVNDFQKGDIAEGYSVSREKKESFPLTVTSAQKNPTAFYLCASSIGGFNQPQHFGDGTRLSIL.

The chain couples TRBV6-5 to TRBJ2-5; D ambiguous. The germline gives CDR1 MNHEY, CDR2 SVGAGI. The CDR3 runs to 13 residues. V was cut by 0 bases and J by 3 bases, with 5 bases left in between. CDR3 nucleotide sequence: TGTGCCAGCAGTTACTCGACGAAAGAGACCCAGTACTTC. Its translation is CASSYSTKETQYF.

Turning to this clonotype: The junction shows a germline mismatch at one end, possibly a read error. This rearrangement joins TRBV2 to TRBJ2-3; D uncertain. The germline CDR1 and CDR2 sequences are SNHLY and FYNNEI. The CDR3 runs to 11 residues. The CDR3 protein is CASREGDTQYF. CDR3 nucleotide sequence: TGTGCCAGCAGGGAAGGAGATACGCAGTATTTT.

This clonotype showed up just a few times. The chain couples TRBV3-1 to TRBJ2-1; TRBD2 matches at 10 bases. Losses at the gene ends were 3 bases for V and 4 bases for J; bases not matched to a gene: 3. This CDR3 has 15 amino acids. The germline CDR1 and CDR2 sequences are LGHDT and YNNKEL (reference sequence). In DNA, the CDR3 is TGTGCCAGCAGCCAGACTAGCGGGCAGTACAATGAGCAGTTCTTC. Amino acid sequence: CASSQTSGQYNEQFF.

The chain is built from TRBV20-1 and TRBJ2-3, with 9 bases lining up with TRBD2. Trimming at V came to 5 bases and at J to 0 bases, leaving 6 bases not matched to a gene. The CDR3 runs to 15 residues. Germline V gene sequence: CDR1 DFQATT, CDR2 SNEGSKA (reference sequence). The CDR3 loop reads CSAGHSGGSTDTQYF. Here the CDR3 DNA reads TGCAGTGCTGGACATAGCGGGGGTAGCACAGATACGCAGTATTTT.

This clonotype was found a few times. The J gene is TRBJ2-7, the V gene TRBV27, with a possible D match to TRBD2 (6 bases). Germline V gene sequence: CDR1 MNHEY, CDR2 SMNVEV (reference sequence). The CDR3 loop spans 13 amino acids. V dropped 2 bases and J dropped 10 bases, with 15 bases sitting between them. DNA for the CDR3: TGTGCCAGCAGTTTAGGGAGGACCGCACTTCAGTACTTC. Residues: CASSLGRTALQYF.

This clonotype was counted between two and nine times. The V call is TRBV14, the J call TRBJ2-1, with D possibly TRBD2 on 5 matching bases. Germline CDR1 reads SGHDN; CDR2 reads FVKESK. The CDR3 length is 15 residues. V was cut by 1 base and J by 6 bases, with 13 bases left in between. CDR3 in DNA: TGTGCCAGCAGCCAAGCGGAATGGAGGACCAATGAGCAGTTCTTC. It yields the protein CASSQAEWRTNEQFF.

CDR3 loop: CASSQDLRYDYGYTF. The CDR3 DNA reads TGTGCCAGCAGCCAAGATCTGCGTTACGACTATGGCTACACCTTC. V usage is TRBV4-2 and J usage is TRBJ1-2; the D is unclear. V lost 0 bases to trimming and J lost 3 bases, with 11 bases between them. CDR3 length: 15 amino acids. The V gene's germline CDR1 is LGHNA and CDR2 YNFKEQ.

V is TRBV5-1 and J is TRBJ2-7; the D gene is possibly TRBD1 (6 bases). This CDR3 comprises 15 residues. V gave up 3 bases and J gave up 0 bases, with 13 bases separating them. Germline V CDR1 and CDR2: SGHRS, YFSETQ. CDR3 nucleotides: TGCGCCAGCAGCTGGGGTGACAGGCACTCCTACGAGCAGTACTTC. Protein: CASSWGDRHSYEQYF.

The CDR3 coding sequence is TGTGCCAGCAGTTCAAAAGATACCTACGAGCAGTACTTC. Translated: CASSSKDTYEQYF. This rearrangement joins TRBV6-2 or TRBV6-3 to TRBJ2-7; D uncertain. The CDR3 has 13 residues. Germline loops: CDR1 MNHEY, CDR2 SVGEGT. V was trimmed by 4 bases and J by 2 bases, leaving 9 bases between them.

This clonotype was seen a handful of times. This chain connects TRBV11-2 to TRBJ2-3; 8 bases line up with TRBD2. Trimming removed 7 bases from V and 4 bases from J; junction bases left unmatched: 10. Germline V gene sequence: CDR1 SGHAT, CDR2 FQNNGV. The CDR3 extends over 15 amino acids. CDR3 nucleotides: TGTGCCAGCACCGCCTCCGGGGGGGCGGCAGATACGCAGTATTTT. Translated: CASTASGGAADTQYF.